The rows below give T cell receptor beta chains drawn from one sample of a study of T cell changes during pregnancy in multiple sclerosis. Produced via immunoSEQ multiplex PCR; TCRdb's table is partial and in-frame only. The sample consists of about 89,000 clones, 85% to 95% of them appearing once. The sample consisted of peripheral blood, taken in the third trimester of pregnancy. The receptors here all came from a female donor with multiple sclerosis, enrolled in a pregnancy study. Each CDR3 is given with its conserved first and last residue. The order of the fields is clone size, V gene, CDR3 protein. Rows give clone size only sometimes, using once, few, many, or a class for an expanded clone.

clone_size: .
v_call: TRBV9
cdr3_aa: CASSVGAGGPGTGELFF

clone_size: few
v_call: TRBV27
cdr3_aa: CASSLEPRQGVTEAFF

clone_size: .
v_call: TRBV27
cdr3_aa: CASSPGQFYGYTF

clone_size: .
v_call: TRBV6-4
cdr3_aa: CASSDSGQGSQPAFF

clone_size: .
v_call: TRBV19
cdr3_aa: CASDDGAGVNEQFF

clone_size: .
v_call: TRBV19
cdr3_aa: CASSIDRGVYNEQFF

clone_size: .
v_call: TRBV7-6
cdr3_aa: CASSQAEHNQPQHF

clone_size: .
v_call: TRBV5-1
cdr3_aa: CASSLAGVPTDTQYF

clone_size: .
v_call: TRBV19
cdr3_aa: CASSIGDRALTDQPQHF

clone_size: .
v_call: TRBV12-5
cdr3_aa: CASGFGPGGGTNYGYTF

clone_size: .
v_call: TRBV28
cdr3_aa: CASGGRVGEQYF

clone_size: .
v_call: TRBV5-4
cdr3_aa: CASSLLSSYEQYF

clone_size: .
v_call: TRBV7-6
cdr3_aa: CASSLVSGGSYGYTF

clone_size: .
v_call: TRBV19
cdr3_aa: CATWSGQGSHEQYF

clone_size: once
v_call: TRBV4-1
cdr3_aa: CASSRVEGGSYEQYF

clone_size: .
v_call: TRBV4-2
cdr3_aa: CASSQAFSGPTGELFF

clone_size: .
v_call: TRBV6-4
cdr3_aa: CASSDSNTDTQYF

clone_size: .
v_call: TRBV28
cdr3_aa: CASSLSGRRAGNTIYF

clone_size: .
v_call: TRBV2
cdr3_aa: CASSYASGGNTGELFF

clone_size: .
v_call: TRBV4-1
cdr3_aa: CASSQPPTPGHFREQYF

clone_size: .
v_call: TRBV5-1
cdr3_aa: CASSLRSSAEQYF

clone_size: .
v_call: TRBV25-1
cdr3_aa: CASSGSGIYGYTF

clone_size: .
v_call: TRBV11-2
cdr3_aa: CASSSRTGVHGTDTQYF